This TCR beta chain was recorded in a study of shared clonotypes between healthy human individuals. The study's findings and limits: Clonotypes shared by all four sorted-subset donors had higher generation probabilities than non-shared clonotypes.

For each subset, genomic DNA was distributed in equal portions over several immunoSEQ plates. The authors loaded about 0.2 ug DNA, some 32,000 T cell genomes, into sorted-subset replicate PCRs. Repertoires were generated with immunoSEQ multiplex PCR, while TCRdb's copy carries only in-frame clones and drops some. The data hold just over 2,000,000 clones, with approximately 94% observed a single time. The CDR3 is 15 amino acids. V dropped 1 base and J dropped 0 bases, with 10 bases sitting between them. CDR1 is LNHDA, CDR2 SQIVND, per germline (reference sequence). Naive CD8 cells comprised CD45RO-negative, CCR7-positively selected cells, excluding terminally differentiated effector memory CD45RA+ cells. A remark on this clone: Its specificity is unknown.

This clonotype originated in a man aged 18-30 years in good health. The source material was naive CD8+ T cells sorted from blood. This chain connects TRBV19 to TRBJ2-7, with D unclear. CDR3 in DNA: TGTGCCAGTAGTATAGCGTCGGTGGGCTCCTACGAGCAGTACTTC. Protein product: CASSIASVGSYEQYF.